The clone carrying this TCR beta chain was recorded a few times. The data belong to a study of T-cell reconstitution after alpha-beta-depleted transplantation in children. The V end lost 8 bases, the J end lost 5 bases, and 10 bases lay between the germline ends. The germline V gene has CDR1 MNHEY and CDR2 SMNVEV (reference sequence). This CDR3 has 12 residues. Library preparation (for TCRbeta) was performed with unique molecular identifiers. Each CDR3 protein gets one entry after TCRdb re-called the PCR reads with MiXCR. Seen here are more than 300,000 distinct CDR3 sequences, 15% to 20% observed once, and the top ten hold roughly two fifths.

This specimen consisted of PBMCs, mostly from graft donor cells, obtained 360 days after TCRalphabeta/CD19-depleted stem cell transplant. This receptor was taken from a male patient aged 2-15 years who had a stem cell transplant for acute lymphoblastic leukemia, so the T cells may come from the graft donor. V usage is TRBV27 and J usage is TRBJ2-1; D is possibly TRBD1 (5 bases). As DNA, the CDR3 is TGTGCCAGCCTAGACAGAGACAATGAGCAGTTCTTC. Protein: CASLDRDNEQFF.